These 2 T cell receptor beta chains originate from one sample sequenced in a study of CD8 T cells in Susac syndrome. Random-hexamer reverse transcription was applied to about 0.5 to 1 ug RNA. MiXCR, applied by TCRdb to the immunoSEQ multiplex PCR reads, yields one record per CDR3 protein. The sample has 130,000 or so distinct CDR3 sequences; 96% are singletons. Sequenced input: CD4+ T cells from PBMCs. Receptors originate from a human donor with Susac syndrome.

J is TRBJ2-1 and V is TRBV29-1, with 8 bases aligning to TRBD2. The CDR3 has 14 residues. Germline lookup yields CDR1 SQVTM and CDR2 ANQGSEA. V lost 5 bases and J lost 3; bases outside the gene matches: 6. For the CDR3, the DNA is TGCAGCGTTCGGACTAGCCGGTACTACAATGAGCAGTTCTTC. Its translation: CSVRTSRYYNEQFF.

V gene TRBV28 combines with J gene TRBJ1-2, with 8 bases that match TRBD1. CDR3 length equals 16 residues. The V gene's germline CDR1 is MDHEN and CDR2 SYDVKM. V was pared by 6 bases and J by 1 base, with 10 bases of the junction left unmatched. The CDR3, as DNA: TGTGCCAGCAGCTCAGCATCAGGGGGCCTTAACTATGGCTACACCTTC. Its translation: CASSSASGGLNYGYTF.